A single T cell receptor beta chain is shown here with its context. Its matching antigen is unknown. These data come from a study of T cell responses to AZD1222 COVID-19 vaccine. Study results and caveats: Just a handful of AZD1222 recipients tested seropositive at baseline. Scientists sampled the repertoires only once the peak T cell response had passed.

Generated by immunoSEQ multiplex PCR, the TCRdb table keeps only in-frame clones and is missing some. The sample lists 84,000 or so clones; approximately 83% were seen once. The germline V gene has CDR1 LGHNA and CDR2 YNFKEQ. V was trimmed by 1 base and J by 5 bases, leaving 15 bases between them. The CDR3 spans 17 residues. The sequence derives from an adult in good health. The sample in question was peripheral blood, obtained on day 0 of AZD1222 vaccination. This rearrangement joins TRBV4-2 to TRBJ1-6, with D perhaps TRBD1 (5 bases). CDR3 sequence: CASSQVPPGPNNSPLHF. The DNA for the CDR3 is TGTGCCAGCAGCCAAGTGCCACCGGGACCCAATAATTCACCCCTCCACTTT.